Shown below are 32 T cell receptor beta chains from a single sample sequenced in a study of blood T cell repertoires in COVID-19 (dated by TCRdb to 2018 to 2020). Library preparation was by the immunoSEQ multiplex PCR assay. This immuneACCESS table, as held by TCRdb, lists in-frame sequences with V and J called but not all clones. Of the missing ones, under half trace to an unresolved V gene in checked studies; the others have no known cause. This sample lists 150,000 to 200,000 clones; roughly four fifths were detected once. The leading ten clones occupy approximately 8% of the sample. Specimen: peripheral blood. These receptors came from a woman in her sixties or seventies with COVID-19, enrolled during active disease.

The chain combines TRBV19 with TRBJ1-2; a possible D gene is TRBD1 (6 bases). The ends were cut back, 5 bases at V and 4 bases at J, with 20 bases in the middle. The CDR3 runs to 16 residues. Per germline, CDR1 LNHDA and CDR2 SQIVND (reference sequence). The CDR3 reads CASSVIQGPGGYGYTF. As DNA, the CDR3 is TGTGCCAGTAGTGTAATACAGGGCCCGGGTGGCTATGGCTACACCTTC.

J is TRBJ2-3 and V is TRBV4-1, with TRBD1 matching 7 bases. CDR3 size: 16 residues. CDR1 is MGHRA and CDR2 is YSYEKL in the germline V gene. J gave up 5 bases and V 0 bases, and 8 bases lay outside the gene matches. The CDR3 bases are TGCGCCAGCAGCCAAGAGGCGGACAGGTACGGAGATACGCAGTATTTT. This codes for CASSQEADRYGDTQYF.

V is TRBV27 and J is TRBJ2-7; the D gene is possibly TRBD2 (6 bases). Germline assignment: CDR1 MNHEY and CDR2 SMNVEV (reference sequence). The CDR3 is made up of 16 amino acids. V lost 5 bases, J lost 6 bases, and 23 bases lay in between. In DNA form, the CDR3 reads TGTGCCAGCAGTCCTCCATTTCGGGAGTTGGTCCGCGAGCAGTACTTC. This gives the protein CASSPPFRELVREQYF.

This rearrangement joins TRBV28 to TRBJ2-1; D is possibly TRBD1 (7 bases). Germline values: CDR1 MDHEN, CDR2 SYDVKM. V was clipped by 6 bases and J by 3 bases, with 24 bases between them. This CDR3 is 18 amino acids long. The CDR3 DNA reads TGTGCCAGCAGCTTAGGAGGGGGCGGCCCACCGTACTACAATGAGCAGTTCTTC. It specifies CASSLGGGGPPYYNEQFF.

The CDR3 is CASSVSGETYNEQFF. CDR3 DNA sequence: TGTGCCAGCAGCGTTAGCGGTGAGACCTACAATGAGCAGTTCTTC. The V and J genes are TRBV9 and TRBJ2-1, with D possibly TRBD2 on 6 matching bases. CDR3 length: 15 amino acids. Looked up from germline, CDR1 is SGDLS and CDR2 is YYNGEE. Trimming stripped 2 bases from V and 2 bases from J, with 11 bases between.

The V and J genes are TRBV29-1 and TRBJ2-7, with D possibly being TRBD2 (5 bases). V lost 6 bases to trimming and J lost 0 bases, with 12 bases between them. Germline V lookup: CDR1 SQVTM, CDR2 ANQGSEA. This CDR3 has 13 amino acids. CDR3 coding DNA: TGCAGCGTCAACCTCCGGGGCTCCTACGAGCAGTACTTC. Translation: CSVNLRGSYEQYF.

J is TRBJ1-3 and V is TRBV18, with D tentatively TRBD1 (6 bases). From germline, CDR1 is KGHSH and CDR2 LQKENI. The CDR3 spans 18 residues. V was trimmed by 3 bases and J by 4 bases, leaving 22 bases between them. CDR3 bases: TGTGCCAGCTCACCGTTGGACTCAGGGGACATCGAGGGAAACACCATATATTTT. Translating it yields CASSPLDSGDIEGNTIYF.

The gene calls are TRBV2 and TRBJ1-5; TRBD1 agrees at 9 bases. V gave up 0 bases and J gave up 3 bases; unmatched junction bases: 6. The CDR3 is 17 residues long. Germline values: CDR1 SNHLY, CDR2 FYNNEI. The CDR3 nucleotides read TGTGCCAGCAGTGAAGCCACAGGGGGCGAAGCCAATCAGCCCCAGCATTTT. Protein product: CASSEATGGEANQPQHF.

The gene calls are TRBV5-6 and TRBJ2-2; possible D gene TRBD1, 6 bases. The germline V gene has CDR1 SGHDT and CDR2 YYEEEE. Trimming pared 2 bases from V and 6 bases from J, leaving 11 bases between. This CDR3 has 14 amino acids. The CDR3 bases are TGTGCCAGCAGCTTCAGGGGTCGGGCCGGGGAGCTGTTTTTT. It translates to CASSFRGRAGELFF.

This rearrangement joins TRBV28 to TRBJ1-2; a possible D gene is TRBD1 (6 bases). The CDR3 extends over 14 amino acids. Trimming cost V 6 bases and J 10 bases, with 21 bases left between them. CDR1 and CDR2 from the germline V gene are MDHEN and SYDVKM. The CDR3 nucleotides read TGTGCCAGCAGATCCCACAGGGAAGGCGAGACCTACACCTTC. This translates into CASRSHREGETYTF.

This chain joins TRBV14 and TRBJ1-6, with TRBD1 matching 9 bases. CDR1 and CDR2 (germline): SGHDN, FVKESK. The CDR3 has 15 residues. With V trimmed by 5 bases and J by 9 bases, 8 bases remained unmatched. This CDR3 reads CASSVLQGARSPLHF. In nucleotides, the CDR3 is TGTGCCAGCAGCGTTTTACAGGGGGCGCGTTCACCCCTCCACTTT. The full variable domain, its missing parts supplied by reference TRBV14 and TRBJ1-6, is EAGVTQFPSHSVIEKGQTVTLRCDPISGHDNLYWYRRVMGKEIKFLLHFVKESKQDESGMPNNRFLAERTGGTYSTLKVQPAELEDSGVYFCASSVLQGARSPLHFGNGTRLTVT.

The V gene is TRBV3-1 (or the pseudogene TRBV3-2), the J gene TRBJ2-3; 7 bases match TRBD2. Germline trimming cut 2 bases from V and 2 bases from J; bases unmatched to any gene: 7. The CDR3 spans 16 residues. Germline V CDR1 and CDR2: LGHDT, YNNKEL (reference sequence). The CDR3 sequence: CASSQMIAGTTDTQYF. CDR3 nucleotide sequence: TGTGCCAGCAGCCAAATGATAGCGGGCACCACAGATACGCAGTATTTT.

This clone was found once. V and J are TRBV3-1 (or the pseudogene TRBV3-2) and TRBJ2-2; D ambiguous. In germline, CDR1 is LGHDT, CDR2 YNNKEL (reference sequence). The germline V and J ends were trimmed by 5 bases and 5 bases, with 9 bases remaining between them. The CDR3 is 13 amino acids. Here the CDR3 reads CASSRTDTGELFF. The CDR3 DNA reads TGTGCCAGCAGCAGAACAGATACCGGGGAGCTGTTTTTT.

V and J are TRBV28 and TRBJ1-2, with a weak D call TRBD1 (6 bases). From germline, CDR1 is MDHEN and CDR2 SYDVKM. The ends were cut back, 6 bases at V and 3 bases at J, with 14 bases in the middle. The CDR3 is 14 residues long. CDR3 in amino acids: CASRKQGADYGYTF. The CDR3 DNA reads TGTGCCAGCAGGAAACAGGGAGCAGACTATGGCTACACCTTC.

The chain links TRBV5-1 to TRBJ1-4, with D possibly matching TRBD1 (5 bases). The CDR3 runs to 16 residues. The germline CDR1 and CDR2 sequences are SGHRS and YFSETQ. V shed 6 bases and J shed 0 bases, with 15 bases lying between them. CDR3 amino acids: CASKAGNRATNEKLFF. In DNA form, the CDR3 reads TGCGCCAGCAAGGCAGGGAATAGGGCAACTAATGAAAAACTGTTTTTT.

The chain links TRBV7-2 to TRBJ2-1; D remains unclear. The germline gives CDR1 SGHTA, CDR2 FQGNSA. The V and J ends lost 5 bases and 5 bases respectively, with 10 bases between them. The CDR3 is made up of 13 amino acids. CDR3 nucleotides: TGTGCCAGCAGCCATGGCGGCCACAATGAGCAGTTCTTC. Translation: CASSHGGHNEQFF.

This rearrangement joins TRBV28 to TRBJ2-3, with TRBD2 as a possible D gene (6 bases). Deletions cut 2 bases from V and 0 bases from J, with 12 bases between. Germline assignment: CDR1 MDHEN and CDR2 SYDVKM. The CDR3 is 16 residues long. CDR3 sequence reads: CASSLGERASTDTQYF. Here the CDR3 DNA reads TGTGCCAGCAGTTTAGGCGAGCGGGCGAGCACAGATACGCAGTATTTT.

The chain recombines TRBV2 with TRBJ1-4; the match to TRBD1 covers 8 bases. The CDR3 totals 13 residues. Germline CDR1 is SNHLY and CDR2 is FYNNEI. V dropped 8 bases and J dropped 8; count of bases not matched to a gene: 7. CDR3 nucleotide sequence: TGTGCCAGCGACTGGACAGGGAGAGAAAAACTGTTTTTT. This gives the protein CASDWTGREKLFF.

The V gene is TRBV5-1, the J gene TRBJ2-3, with 11 bases lining up with TRBD2. Germline CDR1 SGHRS, CDR2 YFSETQ. CDR3 size: 18 residues. Losses at the gene ends were 0 bases for V and 2 bases for J; bases not matched to a gene: 8. The CDR3 loop reads CASSLATSGSLTTDTQYF. CDR3 sequence (DNA): TGCGCCAGCAGCTTGGCCACTAGCGGGAGCCTAACCACAGATACGCAGTATTTT.

V is TRBV3-1 (or the pseudogene TRBV3-2) and J is TRBJ2-5; 10 nucleotides agree with TRBD1. This CDR3 is built from 15 residues. V was pared by 10 bases and J by 7 bases, with 15 bases of the junction left unmatched. Germline CDR1 is LGHDT and CDR2 is YNNKEL (reference sequence). In nucleotides, the CDR3 is TGTGCCACTAGGCGGGGGACAGGGGTCCAGGTGACCCAGTACTTC. Amino acids: CATRRGTGVQVTQYF.

The genes are TRBV28 and TRBJ1-6, with 9 bases fitting TRBD1. The V segment lost 8 bases and the J segment 7 bases; nucleotides outside the gene matches: 6. Germline-derived CDR1 and CDR2 are MDHEN and SYDVKM. The length of the CDR3 is 14 residues. The CDR3 loop is CASQGTGFNSPLHF. For the CDR3, the DNA is TGTGCCAGCCAGGGGACAGGGTTCAATTCACCCCTCCACTTT.

The J gene is TRBJ2-7, the V gene TRBV5-3; 7 bases line up with TRBD1. TRBV5-3 belongs to the ORF category, with a function that is uncertain. Unmatched junction bases numbered 7, after V lost 6 bases and J lost 1 base. The CDR3 spans 14 residues. CDR3 loop: CARTGGNPSYEQYF. CDR3 nucleotide sequence: TGTGCCAGAACAGGGGGTAATCCTTCCTACGAGCAGTACTTC.

V usage is TRBV28 and J usage is TRBJ1-2; D is unclear. Per germline, CDR1 MDHEN and CDR2 SYDVKM. The CDR3 runs to 13 residues. V was clipped by 6 bases and J by 8 bases, with 16 bases between them. CDR3 loop: CASSFQAGEGYTF. The DNA of the CDR3 is TGTGCCAGCAGCTTCCAGGCCGGGGAAGGCTACACCTTC.

Remarks on this clone: The DNA is omitted, as the CDR3 cannot be located on it reliably, and the CDR3 follows TCRdb's listing. The rearrangement uses TRBV19 and TRBJ2-3; the table's D call, TRBD2, has no DNA check behind it. A total of 16 residues make up the CDR3, ends included. Per germline, CDR1 LNHDA and CDR2 SQIVND (reference sequence). CDR3 region: CASSIGVGTGTSGTYF.

The chain employs TRBV5-4 and TRBJ1-2; no clear D gene. V lost 0 bases and J 8 bases, leaving 20 bases between the germline ends. Germline V gene lookup returns CDR1 SGHNT and CDR2 YYREEE (reference sequence). The CDR3 is made up of 16 amino acids. CDR3 sequence (DNA): TGTGCCAGCAGCTTGGACAGTTCCCCACTCGCTGGGGGCTACACCTTC. Translation gives CASSLDSSPLAGGYTF.

V usage is TRBV7-9 and J usage is TRBJ2-3, with TRBD2 matching 7 bases. Germline V CDR1 and CDR2: SEHNR, FQNEAQ (reference sequence). The J segment lost 3 bases and the V segment lost 7 bases, leaving 10 bases of the junction unmatched. The CDR3 loop spans 15 amino acids. The CDR3 here is CASTTSGMGTDTQYF. The CDR3 DNA sequence: TGTGCCAGCACGACCAGCGGGATGGGTACAGATACGCAGTATTTT.

The V and J genes are TRBV7-2 and TRBJ1-2, with D unclear. CDR3 length: 14 residues. Germline CDR1 reads SGHTA; CDR2 reads FQGNSA. Trimming cost V 1 base and J 7 bases, with 13 bases left between them. In DNA form, the CDR3 reads TGTGCCAGCAGCTTAGAATTGGGCCCGAGTGGCTACACCTTC. It translates to CASSLELGPSGYTF.

The chain joins TRBV20-1 to TRBJ2-1; D remains unclear. This CDR3 is 11 amino acids long. CDR1 is DFQATT and CDR2 is SNEGSKA in the germline V gene (reference sequence). V was pared by 5 bases and J by 7 bases, with 9 bases between. The CDR3 region has the DNA TGCAGTGCTGCCAACGGGAATGAGCAGTTCTTC. Protein product: CSAANGNEQFF.

V usage is TRBV28 and J usage is TRBJ1-6, with TRBD1 matching 7 bases. The CDR3 is 16 amino acids. The V gene's germline CDR1 is MDHEN and CDR2 SYDVKM. V shed 4 bases, J shed 0 bases, and the junction held 3 bases outside the gene matches. CDR3 sequence: CASSSTGSSYNSPLHF. The CDR3 nucleotides are TGTGCCAGCAGTTCGACAGGGAGCTCCTATAATTCACCCCTCCACTTT.

The V call is TRBV5-4, the J call TRBJ2-3; D may be TRBD1 (5 bases). V was trimmed by 4 bases and J by 6 bases, leaving 9 bases between them. The germline CDR1 and CDR2 sequences are SGHNT and YYREEE (reference sequence). The CDR3 length is 12 residues. CDR3 loop: CASSRAGDTQYF. CDR3 DNA sequence: TGTGCCAGCAGCCGCGCAGGGGATACGCAGTATTTT.

This chain connects TRBV3-1 (or the pseudogene TRBV3-2) to TRBJ2-7, with a tentative D call TRBD2 (6 bases). The germline V gene has CDR1 LGHDT and CDR2 YNNKEL (reference sequence). The CDR3 has 14 amino acids. V lost 4 bases and J lost 2, with 12 bases in between. The CDR3 DNA is TGTGCCAGCAGCCGGAGGGACCGAGCCTACGAGCAGTACTTC. Encoded protein: CASSRRDRAYEQYF.

The chain couples TRBV2 to TRBJ2-5, with 7 bases fitting TRBD2. V lost 1 base to trimming and J lost 4 bases; unmatched junction nucleotides: 3. This CDR3 contains 14 residues. Germline V gene data show CDR1 as SNHLY and CDR2 as FYNNEI. The CDR3 DNA is TGTGCCAGCAGTGAAGGACTAGCCCTAGAGACCCAGTACTTC. Its translation: CASSEGLALETQYF.